This TCR beta chain was captured in a study of blood T cell repertoires in COVID-19. About the research overall: Samples of COVID-19 (acute and convalescent) were obtained from the United States, Italy and Spain. PBMCs, B-cell-depleted T cells, or T cells were the source of the cDNA or gDNA that made up the material.

Germline V gene lookup returns CDR1 MNHEY and CDR2 SMNVEV (reference sequence). The CDR3 has 14 residues. Trimming cost V 4 bases and J 5 bases; bases outside gene matches: 2. In the original processing: Amplification of reference gene primers was used by the study to estimate nucleated cell counts. The table came from immunoSEQ multiplex PCR; TCRdb's copy has only in-frame clones and leaves some out. D and trimming come from the DNA, and the V and J calls and clone size come from that table. The repertoire holds approximately 88,000 clones, with approximately 87% as singletons. This clone was seen a few times. This sample includes further DNA sequences coding for the same CDR3.

Material: peripheral blood. The chain couples TRBV27 to TRBJ2-5; TRBD2 agrees at 12 bases. The source is a woman aged 70-85 years with acute or convalescent COVID-19. In DNA, the CDR3 is TGTGCCAGCAGTTCTAGCGGGAGGGGCGAGACCCAGTACTTC. Residues: CASSSSGRGETQYF.